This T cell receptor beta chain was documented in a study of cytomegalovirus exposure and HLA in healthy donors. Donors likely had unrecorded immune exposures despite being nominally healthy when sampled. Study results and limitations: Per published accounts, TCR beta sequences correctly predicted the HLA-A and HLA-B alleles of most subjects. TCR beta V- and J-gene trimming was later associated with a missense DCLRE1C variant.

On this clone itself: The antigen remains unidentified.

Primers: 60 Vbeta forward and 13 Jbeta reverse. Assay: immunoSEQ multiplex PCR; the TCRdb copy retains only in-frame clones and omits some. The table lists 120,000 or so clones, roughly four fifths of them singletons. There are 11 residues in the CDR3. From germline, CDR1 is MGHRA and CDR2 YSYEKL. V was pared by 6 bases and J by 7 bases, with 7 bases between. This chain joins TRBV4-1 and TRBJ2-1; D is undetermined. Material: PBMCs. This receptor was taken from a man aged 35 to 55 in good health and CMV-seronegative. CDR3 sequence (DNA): TGCGCCAGCAGACACGAAAATGAGCAGTTCTTC. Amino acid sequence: CASRHENEQFF.